Listed below are T cell receptor beta chains from one sample, sequenced in a study of OX40 agonist ivuxolimab in advanced cancers. Profiled with immunoSEQ multiplex PCR; TCRdb holds only in-frame clones, not every one. The table shows tens of thousands of clones, with roughly 92% occurring only once. Sequenced here: CD4+ or CD8+ T cells sorted from blood, sampled in a trial of the OX40 agonist ivuxolimab. All receptors derive from an adult with an advanced solid tumor such as melanoma, head and neck, liver or kidney cancer. The CDR3 runs from the conserved cysteine through the conserved F or W. D genes are given only for firm matches. Part of the rows lack a size; the others show once, few, many or a class for expanded clones.

v_gene	abundance	j_gene	d_gene	CDR3aa	CDR3nt
TRBV6-6	.	TRBJ2-3	TRBD2	CASSSPGGTQYF	TGTGCCAGCAGCTCCCCCGGGGGGACGCAGTATTTT
TRBV28	.	TRBJ1-2	.	CASSLSQVGYGYTF	TGTGCCAGCAGTTTATCCCAGGTCGGCTATGGCTACACCTTC
TRBV6-5	.	TRBJ2-7	TRBD1	CASSYRTGTGKYEQYF	TGTGCCAGCAGTTACAGAACCGGGACAGGGAAGTACGAGCAGTACTTC
TRBV14	.	TRBJ2-7	.	CASSQVGGGGIEQYF	TGTGCCAGCAGCCAAGTTGGAGGTGGGGGGATCGAGCAGTACTTC
TRBV27	.	TRBJ2-7	TRBD1	CASSLDNRGADEQYF	TGTGCCAGCAGTCTAGACAACAGGGGGGCAGACGAGCAGTACTTC
TRBV7-2	.	TRBJ2-2	TRBD1	CASSLDGTGGGTGELFF	TGTGCCAGCAGCTTAGATGGGACAGGGGGAGGCACCGGGGAGCTGTTTTTT
TRBV19	.	TRBJ1-2	TRBD1	CASSAIQGAVGYTF	TGTGCCAGTAGTGCTATACAGGGGGCAGTTGGCTACACCTTC
TRBV19	.	TRBJ1-1	.	CASSMWWQVNTEAFF	TGTGCCAGTAGTATGTGGTGGCAGGTTAACACTGAAGCTTTCTTT
TRBV5-1	.	TRBJ2-1	TRBD2	CASSLLPTSGRYNEQFF	TGCGCCAGCAGCCTGCTCCCGACTAGCGGGAGGTACAATGAGCAGTTCTTC
TRBV23-1	.	TRBJ1-5	.	CASSQPRNQPQHF	TGCGCCAGCAGTCAACCCCGCAATCAGCCCCAGCATTTT
TRBV5-6	.	TRBJ1-5	TRBD1	CASSRGQAFSNQPQHF	TGTGCCAGCAGTCGCGGACAGGCTTTCAGCAATCAGCCCCAGCATTTT
TRBV18	.	TRBJ2-1	TRBD2	CASSAKGLAIGVEQFF	TGTGCCAGCTCTGCAAAAGGACTAGCGATAGGGGTTGAGCAGTTCTTC
TRBV7-2	.	TRBJ1-1	TRBD1	CASSSQGGWNTEAFF	TGTGCCAGCAGCTCCCAAGGGGGCTGGAACACTGAAGCTTTCTTT
TRBV29-1	.	TRBJ2-7	.	CSVDGGTYEQYF	TGCAGCGTTGACGGGGGTACCTACGAGCAGTACTTC
TRBV19	.	TRBJ1-2	.	CASSTGWESYGYTF	TGTGCCAGTAGTACGGGGTGGGAATCCTATGGCTACACCTTC
TRBV7-9	.	TRBJ1-1	.	CASSPGQLWAFF	TGTGCCAGCAGCCCCGGACAGTTGTGGGCTTTCTTT
TRBV6-1	.	TRBJ1-5	.	CASKIGLINQPQHF	TGTGCCAGCAAAATAGGACTGATCAATCAGCCCCAGCATTTT
TRBV6-5	.	TRBJ2-7	.	CASRSGASSEQYF	TGTGCCAGCAGATCGGGGGCATCCAGTGAGCAGTACTTC
TRBV5-1	.	TRBJ2-1	TRBD2	CASSLGMASGNNEQFF	TGCGCCAGCAGCTTGGGTATGGCTAGCGGAAACAATGAGCAGTTCTTC
TRBV10-3	once	TRBJ2-3	TRBD2	CAIKPGLDTDTQYF	TGTGCCATCAAGCCGGGACTAGACACAGATACGCAGTATTTT
TRBV21-1	.	TRBJ1-3	.	CASSKGAGGNTIYF	TGTGCCAGCAGCAAAGGTGCCGGGGGGAACACCATATATTTT
TRBV6-5	.	TRBJ2-5	.	CASKITWREEKTQYF	TGTGCCAGCAAAATAACATGGCGGGAAGAAAAGACCCAGTACTTC